The rows below give T cell receptor beta chains drawn from one sample of a study of metastatic and nonmetastatic thyroid tumors. MiXCR reprocessed the PCR reads for TCRdb. This sample has approximately 13,000 clones, with around a third found just once. Sequenced input: tumor tissue. The source is a male donor with papillary thyroid cancer or a benign thyroid nodule (not recorded which). Some clones in this sample may be carry-over from other donors' samples. Both conserved end residues are part of each CDR3. Fields, in order: V gene, J gene, D gene, clone size, CDR3 DNA, CDR3 protein. A D gene is named only where the DNA matches it firmly. Clone size appears in some rows only: once, few, many, or a class for an expanded clone.

TRBV7-6,TRBJ2-1,TRBD2,few,TGTGCCAGCAAGCGGGGGGATGACAATGAGCAGTTCTTC,CASKRGDDNEQFF
TRBV20-1,TRBJ2-7,TRBD2,NA,TGCAGTGCTAGAGATTCCCTAGCGGGGGGCTCCTACGAGCAGTACTTC,CSARDSLAGGSYEQYF
TRBV6-1,TRBJ2-2,NA,NA,TGTGCCAGCAGTGAATATACGGATACCGGGGAGCTGTTTTTT,CASSEYTDTGELFF
TRBV11-2,TRBJ1-1,NA,NA,TGTGCCAGCAGCTTAGAAGGGGCCTTGAACACTGAAGCTTTCTTT,CASSLEGALNTEAFF
TRBV7-9,TRBJ1-1,NA,NA,TGTGCCAGCAGCCCTGGGTTCGGTACTGAAGCTTTCTTT,CASSPGFGTEAFF
TRBV20-1,TRBJ2-6,NA,NA,TGCAGTGCTAGCCCTCGGGTCTCTGGGGCCAACGTCCTGACTTTC,CSASPRVSGANVLTF
TRBV19,TRBJ2-7,NA,few,TGTGCCAGTAGTATATTGCACGGGGACGAGCAGTACTTC,CASSILHGDEQYF
TRBV20-1,TRBJ1-2,NA,once,TGCAGTGCTACGGTTGGGGGGCTCGGCTATGGCTACACCTTC,CSATVGGLGYGYTF
TRBV20-1,TRBJ2-5,TRBD2,NA,TGCAGTGCTAGTAGCGGGACCGGGGAGACCCAGTACTTC,CSASSGTGETQYF
TRBV5-1,TRBJ1-2,NA,NA,TGCGCCAGCAGCTTGGATGGCCGAGGGGGCTACACCTTC,CASSLDGRGGYTF
TRBV6-1,TRBJ2-7,TRBD2,NA,TGTGCCAGCAGGACTCGGGACTACCACTACGAGCAGTACTTC,CASRTRDYHYEQYF
TRBV19,TRBJ1-1,NA,few,TGTGCCAGTAGCCAAAGGAACACTGAAGCTTTCTTT,CASSQRNTEAFF
TRBV20-1,TRBJ2-7,NA,NA,TGCAGTGCTCCCGGACTCTCGAGGGAGCAGTACTTC,CSAPGLSREQYF
TRBV7-8,TRBJ2-7,TRBD2,NA,TGTGCCAGCAGCTTAGCGGGGGGGAGAGGGGTCTACGAGCAGTACTTC,CASSLAGGRGVYEQYF
TRBV5-6,TRBJ2-2,NA,NA,TGTGCCAGCAGCCTCTTAGAGGGACTCACCGGGGAGCTGTTTTTT,CASSLLEGLTGELFF
TRBV6-1,TRBJ2-1,NA,NA,TGTGCCAGCAGTGAAGCCCCGAACGGGATATACAATGAGCAGTTCTTC,CASSEAPNGIYNEQFF
TRBV30,TRBJ2-2,NA,NA,TGTGCCTGGAACCCCCCCGGTCGGGAGCTTTCCGGGGAGCTGTTTTTT,CAWNPPGRELSGELFF
TRBV6-4,TRBJ2-3,NA,few,TGTGCCAGCAGTGAATCTGCGGGGAGCACAGATACGCAGTATTTT,CASSESAGSTDTQYF
TRBV7-3,TRBJ2-1,NA,NA,TGTGCCAGCAGCTTAATGAGCGGCAGTTTTGAGCAGTTCTTC,CASSLMSGSFEQFF
TRBV28,TRBJ1-2,NA,NA,TGTGCCAGCACAGTTTACATCGTCTCAGGTGGCTACACCTTC,CASTVYIVSGGYTF
TRBV25-1,TRBJ2-5,NA,NA,TGTGCCAGCAGTGAAATCGTCTGGGCGCAAGAGACCCAGTACTTC,CASSEIVWAQETQYF
TRBV18,TRBJ1-5,NA,NA,TGTGCCAGCTCACCAGGGGGAGTCAATCAGCCCCAGCATTTT,CASSPGGVNQPQHF
TRBV12-5,TRBJ2-2,TRBD2,NA,TGTGCTAGTGGCGAACCTCACGGGACTAGCCCGAACACCGGGGAGCTGTTTTTT,CASGEPHGTSPNTGELFF
TRBV7-8,TRBJ2-7,TRBD2,once,TGTGCCAGCAGCTTATCAAGGGGTAGCGGGGGGTCTAACGAGCAGTACTTC,CASSLSRGSGGSNEQYF
TRBV5-1,TRBJ2-7,NA,NA,TGCGCCAGCAGGCGGAGCGAAGGACAATACGAGCAGTACTTC,CASRRSEGQYEQYF
TRBV7-6,TRBJ2-7,TRBD1,NA,TGTGCCAGCAGCCTAGGGACAGACCCATCCTACGAGCAGTACTTC,CASSLGTDPSYEQYF
TRBV11-2,TRBJ2-7,TRBD2,NA,TGTGCCAGCAGCGGCAGTTCGGAGCGGGAGGGTATTAGACCCTACGAGCAGTACTTC,CASSGSSEREGIRPYEQYF
TRBV27,TRBJ1-6,NA,medium-sized,TGTGCCAGCAGTCTCAGATCCGACAGTTGGAGTTCACCCCTCCACTTT,CASSLRSDSWSSPLHF
TRBV2,TRBJ2-6,NA,NA,TGTGCCAAAGCAGTCGTGGTTCGTGACTCTGGGGCCAACGTCCTGACTTTC,CAKAVVVRDSGANVLTF
TRBV5-1,TRBJ2-5,TRBD2,NA,TGCGCCAGCAGCTTGAATACTAATAGCGGGAGGGAAGAGACCCAGTACTTC,CASSLNTNSGREETQYF
TRBV20-1,TRBJ1-1,NA,NA,TGCAGTGCTTGGGGAGAGGGGACAAATCTTTTCACTGAAGCTTTCTTT,CSAWGEGTNLFTEAFF
TRBV18,TRBJ1-4,TRBD1,NA,TGTGCCAGCTCACCGTGGACAGGGTTTAATGAAAAACTGTTTTTT,CASSPWTGFNEKLFF
TRBV12-3/TRBV12-4,TRBJ2-7,NA,NA,TGTGCCAGCAGCAAAAGTAGGGGGGGAAACGACTACGAGCAGTACTTC,CASSKSRGGNDYEQYF
TRBV5-1,TRBJ2-1,NA,NA,TGCGCCAGCAGCTTGGAACTGTACAATGAGCAGTTCTTC,CASSLELYNEQFF
TRBV7-8,TRBJ2-7,NA,few,TGTGCCAGCAGCATAAACTACGAGCAGTACTTC,CASSINYEQYF
TRBV20-1,TRBJ1-2,NA,NA,TGCAGTGCTAGAGATCTTCCTTTGGCAGGCGCCCCTAACTATGGCTACACCTTC,CSARDLPLAGAPNYGYTF
TRBV16,TRBJ2-7,NA,few,TGTGCCAGCAGCCAGACACGTGACGAGCAGTACTTC,CASSQTRDEQYF
TRBV20-1,TRBJ2-1,NA,medium-sized,TGCAGTGCTCCCCCAAATTACAATGAGCAGTTCTTC,CSAPPNYNEQFF
TRBV20-1,TRBJ1-6,NA,medium-sized,TGCAGTGCTAGCTTGACGGTAGAAAATTCACCCCTCCACTTT,CSASLTVENSPLHF
TRBV7-2,TRBJ2-5,TRBD2,NA,TGTGCCAGCAGCTTAGGACTAGCGGGGTTGGAGACCCAGTACTTC,CASSLGLAGLETQYF
TRBV12-3/TRBV12-4,TRBJ2-7,NA,few,TGTGCCAGCAGTTTTGGCGGAGAAGAGCAGTACTTC,CASSFGGEEQYF
TRBV20-1,TRBJ2-1,NA,NA,TGCAGTGCTAGTGACCTGGAGAGCTCCTACAATGAGCAGTTCTTC,CSASDLESSYNEQFF
TRBV7-2,TRBJ1-1,NA,NA,TGTGCCAGCAGCTTAGGACAGATGAACACTGAAGCTTTCTTT,CASSLGQMNTEAFF
TRBV6-1,TRBJ1-2,NA,NA,TGTGCCAGCAGTGTCACAGGTTACTATGGCTACACCTTC,CASSVTGYYGYTF
TRBV30,TRBJ1-1,NA,NA,TGTGCCTGGAGTGTACAGGTGAACACTGAAGCTTTCTTT,CAWSVQVNTEAFF
TRBV12-3/TRBV12-4,TRBJ2-2,TRBD2,medium-sized,TGTGCCAGCAGTTTAGGACTAGCGGGGGACACCGGGGAGCTGTTTTTT,CASSLGLAGDTGELFF
TRBV6-5,TRBJ2-3,NA,NA,TGTGCCAGCAGTTACTCGTCGGGTTTTAGCGGTGATACGCAGTATTTT,CASSYSSGFSGDTQYF
TRBV6-1,TRBJ2-6,NA,few,TGTGCCAGCAGTGAGGGCTCTGGGGCCAACGTCCTGACTTTC,CASSEGSGANVLTF
TRBV6-1,TRBJ2-3,TRBD2,few,TGTGCCAGCACCCCGACTAGCGGTAGCACAGATACGCAGTATTTT,CASTPTSGSTDTQYF
TRBV5-1,TRBJ2-2,NA,NA,TGCGCCAGCAGCTTGGAGGGATCGGGCGGGGAGCTGTTTTTT,CASSLEGSGGELFF
TRBV12-3/TRBV12-4,TRBJ2-5,NA,few,TGTGCCAGCAGCTTATCGGAGACCCAGTACTTC,CASSLSETQYF
TRBV28,TRBJ2-2,TRBD1,medium-sized,TGTGCCAGCAGTTTAAGAGGGGACAGGGGTTTCACCGGGGAGCTGTTTTTT,CASSLRGDRGFTGELFF
TRBV5-6,TRBJ2-7,NA,medium-sized,TGTGCCAGCAGCTTGGGGGCGGGCGAGCAGTACTTC,CASSLGAGEQYF
TRBV5-1,TRBJ2-2,NA,medium-sized,TGCGCCAGCAGCTTGGTTCAAGACACCGGGGAGCTGTTTTTT,CASSLVQDTGELFF
TRBV30,TRBJ1-6,NA,NA,TGTGCCTGGAGAACCAGGGGAGGCGTCGTTTCACCCCTCCACTTT,CAWRTRGGVVSPLHF
TRBV6-1,TRBJ2-1,NA,few,TGTGCCAGCAGTGAAGATGGGATTTGGAATGAGCAGTCCTTC,CASSEDGIWNEQSF
TRBV24-1,TRBJ2-5,TRBD2,NA,TGTGCCACCGGGGAGAGGACTAGCGGGATAGGAGAGACCCAGTACTTC,CATGERTSGIGETQYF
TRBV5-1,TRBJ2-4,TRBD2,medium-sized,TGCGCCAGCAGCCCTAGCGGGAGACTAGCCAAAAACATTCAGTACTTC,CASSPSGRLAKNIQYF
TRBV20-1,TRBJ2-7,NA,many,TGCAGTGCTCCATCGGGACGCCTCGCCTACGAGCAGTACTTC,CSAPSGRLAYEQYF
TRBV7-9,TRBJ1-1,NA,NA,TGTGCCAGCAGCTTAGTGCAGGGAGACACTGAAGCTTTCTTT,CASSLVQGDTEAFF